A single sample is the source of the 29 T cell receptor beta chains below, sequenced in a study of identical twins. Each CDR3 protein gets one entry after TCRdb re-called the 5' RACE reads with MiXCR. This sample yields 400,000 to 550,000 distinct CDR3 sequences, of which approximately 22% are seen a single time; around 1% belongs to the top ten. The data also belong to a second study, concerning T cells expressing NK-cell markers.

Sequences were obtained from CD4+ T cells sorted from blood. These receptors all stem from a woman under 30 in good health.

This clonotype has just a few counts. V gene TRBV5-1 combines with J gene TRBJ2-7; 7 nucleotides line up with TRBD2. V shed 0 bases, J shed 3 bases, and the junction held 6 bases outside the gene matches. Germline CDR1 reads SGHRS; CDR2 reads YFSETQ. CDR3 length: 15 amino acids. The CDR3 DNA sequence: TGCGCCAGCAGCTTGGCGGGGGAGGGAGGCTACGAGCAGTACTTC. This translates into CASSLAGEGGYEQYF. Looking up the rest from reference TRBV5-1 and TRBJ2-7 gives the full variable domain: KAGVTQTPRYLIKTRGQQVTLSCSPISGHRSVSWYQQTPGQGLQFLFEYFSETQRNKGNFPGRFSGRQFSNSRSEMNVSTLELGDSALYLCASSLAGEGGYEQYFGPGTRLTVT.

This clonotype occurred a few times. This chain joins TRBV7-9 and TRBJ2-7; 8 bases are a match to TRBD1. The CDR3 runs 14 residues. Germline values: CDR1 SEHNR, CDR2 FQNEAQ (reference sequence). V dropped 3 bases and J dropped 3; count of bases not matched to a gene: 4. The CDR3 DNA reads as TGTGCCAGCAGCTTCGCAGGGGGCTTCTACGAGCAGTACTTC. This translates into CASSFAGGFYEQYF.

The chain combines TRBV5-6 with TRBJ2-5; D unclear. The germline V gene has CDR1 SGHDT and CDR2 YYEEEE. This CDR3 spans 13 amino acids. V was clipped by 2 bases and J by 7 bases, with 12 bases between them. The CDR3 here is CASSFGALGTQYF. The CDR3 DNA sequence: TGTGCCAGCAGCTTTGGCGCGTTGGGGACCCAGTACTTC.

This clonotype was seen a few times. The V and J genes are TRBV7-9 and TRBJ1-2; the match to TRBD1 covers 7 bases. J lost 3 bases, V lost 2 bases, and 6 bases had no gene match. This CDR3 has 15 amino acids. Germline V gives CDR1 SEHNR, CDR2 FQNEAQ (reference sequence). The CDR3 reads CASSLYEGADYGYTF. CDR3 nucleotides: TGTGCCAGCAGCTTATATGAGGGGGCGGACTATGGCTACACCTTC. The entire variable domain, with the rest obtained from reference TRBV7-9 and TRBJ1-2, is as follows: DTGVSQNPRHKITKRGQNVTFRCDPISEHNRLYWYRQTLGQGPEFLTYFQNEAQLEKSRLLSDRFSAERPKGSFSTLEIQRTEQGDSAMYLCASSLYEGADYGYTFGSGTRLTVV.

This clonotype was observed a handful of times. The chain combines TRBV20-1 with TRBJ2-2; D gene unclear. Germline CDR1 DFQATT, CDR2 SNEGSKA (reference sequence). This CDR3 comprises 14 residues. Trimming left V 0 bases short and J 4 bases short, with 9 bases between. CDR3: CSARDAKGTGELFF. The CDR3 DNA follows: TGCAGTGCTAGAGACGCGAAGGGCACCGGGGAGCTGTTTTTT.

This clonotype appeared many times. The rearrangement links TRBV29-1 to TRBJ2-7; D not certain. This CDR3 has 10 residues. The germline V and J ends were trimmed by 6 bases and 7 bases, with 10 bases remaining between them. The germline V gene has CDR1 SQVTM and CDR2 ANQGSEA. The CDR3 here is CSVGSKEQYF. CDR3 nucleotides: TGCAGCGTAGGCAGTAAAGAGCAGTACTTC.

The chain uses TRBV19 and TRBJ1-4, with D uncertain. Trimming shortened V by 0 bases and J by 5 bases, and 7 bases separated the two germline ends. Germline CDR1 and CDR2: LNHDA and SQIVND (reference sequence). The CDR3 length is 14 residues. In nucleotides, the CDR3 is TGTGCCAGTAGTATAGAACGGGGAAATGAAAAACTGTTTTTT. Its translation is CASSIERGNEKLFF.

This clonotype was picked up many times. This chain links TRBV12-5 with TRBJ1-1; 8 nucleotides agree with TRBD1. J gave up 0 bases and V 5 bases, and 11 bases lay outside the gene matches. The CDR3 is 17 residues long. The germline V gene encodes CDR1 LGHNT and CDR2 FRNRAP. The CDR3: CASGPPGTGVLNTEAFF. CDR3 DNA sequence: TGTGCTAGTGGTCCACCCGGGACAGGTGTATTGAACACTGAAGCTTTCTTT. Looking up the rest from reference TRBV12-5 and TRBJ1-1 gives the full variable domain: DARVTQTPRHKVTEMGQEVTMRCQPILGHNTVFWYRQTMMQGLELLAYFRNRAPLDDSGMPKDRFSAEMPDATLATLKIQPSEPRDSAVYFCASGPPGTGVLNTEAFFGQGTRLTVV.

This rearrangement joins TRBV25-1 to TRBJ2-2; D is possibly TRBD2 (6 bases). Trimming left V 1 base short and J 4 bases short, with 10 bases between. This CDR3 has 15 residues. Germline V gene sequence: CDR1 MGHDK, CDR2 SYGVNS. CDR3 protein: CASSEWRVGTGELFF. The CDR3 DNA follows: TGTGCCAGCAGTGAATGGAGGGTGGGCACCGGGGAGCTGTTTTTT.

This clonotype was counted between two and nine times. The chain has TRBV27 and TRBJ1-2; D is unresolved. The germline V gene has CDR1 MNHEY and CDR2 SMNVEV (reference sequence). CDR3 length: 15 amino acids. V was shortened by 2 bases and J by 1 base, with 11 bases between the two germline ends. The CDR3 nucleotides read TGTGCCAGCAGTTTACAGGTTGGACTTAACTATGGCTACACCTTC. It codes for CASSLQVGLNYGYTF.

The table lists this clonotype with many counts. This chain links TRBV7-2 with TRBJ1-5, with D uncertain. The germline V and J ends were trimmed by 3 bases and 0 bases, with 6 bases remaining between them. The CDR3 totals 14 residues. Germline V lookup: CDR1 SGHTA, CDR2 FQGNSA. The CDR3 here is CASSLKYSNQPQHF. For the CDR3, the DNA is TGTGCCAGCAGCTTGAAGTATAGCAATCAGCCCCAGCATTTT.

J is TRBJ1-6 and V is TRBV6-1, with a tentative D call TRBD1 (6 bases). V lost 4 bases to trimming and J lost 10 bases, with 14 bases between them. Germline V gene data show CDR1 as MNHNS and CDR2 as SASEGT. This CDR3 region has 14 residues. CDR3 loop: CASSATGGVSPLHF. Here the CDR3 DNA reads TGTGCCAGCAGTGCGACAGGAGGGGTATCACCCCTCCACTTT.

The rearrangement links TRBV3-1 to TRBJ2-5; TRBD1 or TRBD2 may be the D gene (7 bases each). The CDR3 contains 15 residues. Germline CDR1 reads LGHDT; CDR2 reads YNNKEL (reference sequence). The V and J ends lost 4 bases and 2 bases respectively, with 14 bases between them. The CDR3 coding sequence is TGTGCCAGCAGCCTGGGGGGGACAGCACAAGAGACCCAGTACTTC. Translating it yields CASSLGGTAQETQYF.

The rearrangement links TRBV6-1 to TRBJ2-4; tentative D call: TRBD2 (6 bases). Trimming cost V 6 bases and J 7 bases, with 16 bases left between them. The CDR3 covers 14 residues. The V gene's germline CDR1 is MNHNS and CDR2 SASEGT. In nucleotides, the CDR3 is TGTGCCAGCAGCTCTCCGAACCGGGGGAACATTCAGTACTTC. Translation: CASSSPNRGNIQYF.

DNA of the CDR3: TGTGCCAGCAGCCAAGGGACAGGTTTTGGTAGGGAGACCCAGTACTTC. Translating gives CASSQGTGFGRETQYF. The genes are TRBV4-2 and TRBJ2-5; TRBD1 matches at 7 bases. V shed 1 base and J 5 bases; nucleotides not matched to a gene: 10. The V gene's germline CDR1 is LGHNA and CDR2 YNFKEQ. The CDR3 spans 16 residues.

The chain uses TRBV11-1 and TRBJ2-7, with a weak D call TRBD2 (6 bases). The length of the CDR3 is 15 residues. CDR1 is SGHAT and CDR2 is FQDESV in the germline V gene (reference sequence). The V and J ends lost 3 bases and 3 bases respectively, with 15 bases between them. In DNA, the CDR3 is TGTGCCAGCAGCTTCAACCCGGGGGTTGTCTACGAGCAGTACTTC. This translates into CASSFNPGVVYEQYF.

This clonotype was found a few times. An end of the junction does not agree with germline; a read error may underlie this. The chain recombines TRBV20-1 with TRBJ2-1; 7 bases line up with TRBD2. There are 12 residues in the CDR3. The germline V gene encodes CDR1 DFQATT and CDR2 SNEGSKA (reference sequence). The CDR3 coding sequence is TGCAGCGCTAAGCGGGGTCGGAATGAGCAGTTCTTC. This codes for CSAKRGRNEQFF.

The CDR3 loop reads CASRPPTDTQYF. The CDR3 nucleotides are TGTGCCAGCCGACCCCCCACAGATACGCAGTATTTT. This sequence joins TRBV6-5 and TRBJ2-3; D gene ambiguous. Trimming stripped 8 bases from V and 2 bases from J, with 8 bases between. The CDR3 is made up of 12 amino acids. CDR1 is MNHEY and CDR2 is SVGAGI in the germline V gene.

The chain links TRBV6-1 to TRBJ2-2, with D maybe TRBD2 (7 bases). This CDR3 contains 15 residues. Trimming removed 10 bases from V and 4 bases from J, with 19 bases in between. Per germline, CDR1 MNHNS and CDR2 SASEGT. CDR3 sequence (DNA): TGTGCCACCCAGGGGTCGGGAGGTATCACCGGGGAGCTGTTTTTT. It yields the protein CATQGSGGITGELFF.

This clonotype was picked up a small number of times. J is TRBJ2-2 and V is TRBV9; D is uncertain. The germline V gene has CDR1 SGDLS and CDR2 YYNGEE. Trimming removed 0 bases from V and 6 bases from J, with 9 bases in between. The CDR3 runs 14 residues. The CDR3 region is CASSVVGRAGELFF. The CDR3 DNA reads as TGTGCCAGCAGCGTAGTCGGGCGCGCCGGGGAGCTGTTTTTT.

The V gene is TRBV5-1, the J gene TRBJ2-7; no reliable D call. In germline, CDR1 is SGHRS, CDR2 YFSETQ. The V and J ends lost 0 bases and 3 bases respectively, with 13 bases between them. The CDR3 sequence is 15 residues long. This CDR3 reads CASSLGTNSRYEQYF. The CDR3 DNA is TGCGCCAGCAGCTTGGGGACGAACAGCCGCTACGAGCAGTACTTC.

Only a few counts were recorded for this clonotype. The chain carries TRBV28 and TRBJ2-3; D remains ambiguous. CDR1 is MDHEN and CDR2 is SYDVKM in the germline V gene. The CDR3 extends over 16 amino acids. V lost 2 bases, J lost 2 bases, and 14 bases lay in between. The CDR3 nucleotides read TGTGCCAGCAGTTTACTGGGGTCAGGAACCACAGATACGCAGTATTTT. This translates into CASSLLGSGTTDTQYF.

The chain recombines TRBV7-8 with TRBJ2-1, with D possibly being TRBD1 (5 bases). Germline values: CDR1 SGHVS, CDR2 FQNEAQ. V gave up 1 base and J gave up 3 bases, with 10 bases separating them. The CDR3 consists of 15 residues. The CDR3 DNA follows: TGTGCCAGCAGCTTAGTTGGGGCTTACTACAATGAGCAGTTCTTC. The encoded protein is CASSLVGAYYNEQFF.

This clonotype was observed a handful of times. The V and J genes are TRBV6-5 and TRBJ2-2; 10 bases match TRBD1. Germline lookup yields CDR1 MNHEY and CDR2 SVGAGI. The V and J ends lost 4 bases and 5 bases, in that order; junction bases with no gene match: 7. This CDR3 has 16 residues. The DNA for the CDR3 is TGTGCCAGCAGTTCTCGACAGGGGGCAGGGACCGGGGAGCTGTTTTTT. Protein: CASSSRQGAGTGELFF.

The chain uses TRBV6-5 and TRBJ2-7; the D gene is possibly TRBD1 (5 bases). The CDR3 has 13 residues. V lost 2 bases and J lost 1, with 6 bases in between. CDR1 and CDR2 (germline): MNHEY, SVGAGI. CDR3 amino acids: CASSYAGSYEQYF. Written as DNA, the CDR3 is TGTGCCAGCAGTTACGCAGGGTCCTACGAGCAGTACTTC.

The chain carries TRBV12-5 and TRBJ2-1; D might be TRBD1 or TRBD2, each matching 6 bases. Germline V CDR1 and CDR2: LGHNT, FRNRAP. Between the trimmed V and J ends, which lost 6 bases and 2 bases, there was a span of 14 bases. This CDR3 comprises 15 residues. The CDR3 nucleotides read TGTGCTAGTGGCCAACGGGGGCCACCCTACAATGAGCAGTTCTTC. Translating it yields CASGQRGPPYNEQFF.

This chain joins TRBV5-8 and TRBJ1-2; 7 bases fit TRBD1. After removal of 6 bases from V and 5 bases from J, the junction contained 7 bases not matched to a gene. Germline V CDR1 and CDR2: SGHTS, YDEGEE. This CDR3 has 13 residues. The CDR3 DNA is TGTGCCAGCACCCTCGACAGGGAGTATGGCTACACCTTC. Protein: CASTLDREYGYTF.

The rearrangement joins TRBV27 to TRBJ1-6; TRBD1 might be the D (6 bases). CDR3 length: 16 residues. The germline gives CDR1 MNHEY, CDR2 SMNVEV (reference sequence). With 3 bases removed from V and 5 bases from J, the gap between germline ends came to 14 bases. This CDR3 is CASSLWGGKNNSPLHF. For the CDR3, the DNA is TGTGCCAGCAGTTTGTGGGGGGGCAAAAATAATTCACCCCTCCACTTT.

This clonotype came up a few times. This chain uses TRBV5-1 with TRBJ2-3; D may be TRBD1 (5 bases). Germline assignment: CDR1 SGHRS and CDR2 YFSETQ. The ends were cut back, 6 bases at V and 6 bases at J, with 11 bases in the middle. The CDR3 length is 12 residues. Here the CDR3 DNA reads TGCGCCAGCAAGAAGGGGTTGGATACGCAGTATTTT. It specifies CASKKGLDTQYF.